This T cell receptor beta chain was captured in a study of blood T cell repertoires in COVID-19. Losses at the gene ends were 5 bases for V and 6 bases for J; bases not matched to a gene: 4. The length of the CDR3 is 14 residues. Per germline, CDR1 SGHTA and CDR2 FQGNSA. Produced via immunoSEQ multiplex PCR; TCRdb's table is partial and in-frame only. The profile shows 54,000 or so clones, under 85% of them singletons. The rearrangement links TRBV7-2 to TRBJ2-3, with TRBD1 identical over 11 bases. This TCR came from a woman aged 80 or over with acute or convalescent COVID-19. The sample taken for sequencing was peripheral blood. The CDR3 spells CASSKDRGRDTQYF. For the CDR3, the DNA is TGTGCCAGCAGCAAGGACAGGGGGCGGGATACGCAGTATTTT.